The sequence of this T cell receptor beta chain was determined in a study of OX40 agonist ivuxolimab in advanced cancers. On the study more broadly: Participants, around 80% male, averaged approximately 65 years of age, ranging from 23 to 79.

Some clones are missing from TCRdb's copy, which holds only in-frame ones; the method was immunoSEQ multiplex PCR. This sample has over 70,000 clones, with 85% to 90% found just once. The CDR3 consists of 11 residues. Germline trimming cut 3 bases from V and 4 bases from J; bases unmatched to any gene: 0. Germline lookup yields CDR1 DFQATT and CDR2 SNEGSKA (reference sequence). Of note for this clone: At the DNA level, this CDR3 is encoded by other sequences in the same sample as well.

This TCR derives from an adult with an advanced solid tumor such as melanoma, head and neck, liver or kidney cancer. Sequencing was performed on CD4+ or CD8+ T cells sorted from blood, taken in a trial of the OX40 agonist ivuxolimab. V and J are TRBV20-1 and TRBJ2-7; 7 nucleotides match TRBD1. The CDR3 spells CSASRGYEQYF. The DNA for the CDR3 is TGCAGTGCTAGCAGGGGGTACGAGCAGTACTTC.